This T cell receptor (beta chain) appears in the sequencing data of a study of CD8+ T cells in alopecia areata. Background on the study: It was oral tofacitinib, at 5 to 10 mg twice daily, that treated patients received. Study observations and caveats: In lesional scalp, particularly from alopecia totalis/universalis, clonality was higher than in normal scalp. TCR sharing across patients was less clear than in mice, possibly HLA-related.

After isolation, RNA underwent reverse transcription to generate cDNA as the sequencing template. Only in-frame clones appear in the TCRdb table, and some are missing; sequencing was by immunoSEQ multiplex PCR. The table includes hundreds of thousands of clones, approximately 61% detected once. Lesional scalp punch biopsies and peripheral blood were collected from alopecia areata patients. Trimming stripped 0 bases from V and 0 bases from J, with 6 bases between. From germline, CDR1 is SGDLS and CDR2 YYNGEE. The CDR3 totals 14 residues. Only a few counts were recorded for this clone. What it binds is not known.

The specimen was CD4+ T cells sorted from blood, collected at week 0. The receptor was isolated from a human donor with alopecia areata. V is TRBV9 and J is TRBJ1-2; D not certain. The CDR3 region is CASSVVSSNYGYTF. The CDR3 nucleotides are TGTGCCAGCAGCGTAGTTTCCTCTAACTATGGCTACACCTTC.